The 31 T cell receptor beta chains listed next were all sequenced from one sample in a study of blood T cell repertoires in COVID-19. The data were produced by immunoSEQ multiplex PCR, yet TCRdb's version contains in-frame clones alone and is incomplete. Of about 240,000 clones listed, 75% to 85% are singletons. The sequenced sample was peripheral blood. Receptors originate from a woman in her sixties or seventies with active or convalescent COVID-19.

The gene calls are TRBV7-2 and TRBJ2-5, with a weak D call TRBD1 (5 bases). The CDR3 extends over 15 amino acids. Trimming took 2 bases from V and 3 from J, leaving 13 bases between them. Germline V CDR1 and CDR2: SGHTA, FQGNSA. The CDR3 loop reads CASSLRLGREETQYF. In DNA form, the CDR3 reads TGTGCCAGCAGCTTAAGGTTGGGCAGGGAAGAGACCCAGTACTTC.

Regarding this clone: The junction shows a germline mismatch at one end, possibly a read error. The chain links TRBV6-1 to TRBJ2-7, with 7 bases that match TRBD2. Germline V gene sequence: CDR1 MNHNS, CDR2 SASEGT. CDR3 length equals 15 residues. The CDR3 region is CASSQAGLHIYEQYF. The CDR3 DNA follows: TGTGCCAGCAGTCAAGCGGGGCTCCACATCTACGAGCAGTACTTC.

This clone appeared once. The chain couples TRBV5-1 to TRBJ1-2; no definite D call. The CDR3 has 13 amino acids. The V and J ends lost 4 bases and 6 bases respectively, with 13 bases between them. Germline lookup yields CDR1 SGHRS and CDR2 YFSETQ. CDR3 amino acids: CASSHEALDGYTF. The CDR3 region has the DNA TGCGCCAGCAGCCATGAGGCTCTGGATGGCTACACCTTC.

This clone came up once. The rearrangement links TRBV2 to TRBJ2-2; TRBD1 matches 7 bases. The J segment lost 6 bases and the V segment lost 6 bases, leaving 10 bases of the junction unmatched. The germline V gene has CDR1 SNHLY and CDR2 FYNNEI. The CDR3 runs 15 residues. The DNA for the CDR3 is TGTGCCAGCAGAGCAGACAGGGTCCGGGCCGGGGAGCTGTTTTTT. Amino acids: CASRADRVRAGELFF.

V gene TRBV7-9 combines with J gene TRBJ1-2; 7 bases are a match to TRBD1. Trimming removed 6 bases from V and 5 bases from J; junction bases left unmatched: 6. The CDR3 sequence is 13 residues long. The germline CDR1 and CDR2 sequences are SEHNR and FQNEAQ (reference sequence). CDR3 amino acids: CASSLRQGYGYTF. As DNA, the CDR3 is TGTGCCAGCAGTCTACGACAGGGATATGGCTACACCTTC.

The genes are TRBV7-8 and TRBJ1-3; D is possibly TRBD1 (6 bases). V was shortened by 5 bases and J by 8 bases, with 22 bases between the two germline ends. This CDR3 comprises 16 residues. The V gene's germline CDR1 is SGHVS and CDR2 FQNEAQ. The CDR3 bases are TGTGCCAGCAGCCAACGGTCGGCTCAGGGGCCTGACACCATATATTTT. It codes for CASSQRSAQGPDTIYF.

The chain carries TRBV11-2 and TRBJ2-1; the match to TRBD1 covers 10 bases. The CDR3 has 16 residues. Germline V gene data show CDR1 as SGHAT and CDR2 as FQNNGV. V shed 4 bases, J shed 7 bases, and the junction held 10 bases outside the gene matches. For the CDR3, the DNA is TGTGCCAGCAGCTCTGATAGGGACAGGGGCGGGAATGAGCAGTTCTTC. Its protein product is CASSSDRDRGGNEQFF. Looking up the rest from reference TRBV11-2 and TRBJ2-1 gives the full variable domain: EAGVAQSPRYKIIEKRQSVAFWCNPISGHATLYWYQQILGQGPKLLIQFQNNGVVDDSQLPKDRFSAERLKGVDSTLKIQPAKLEDSAVYLCASSSDRDRGGNEQFFGPGTRLTVL.

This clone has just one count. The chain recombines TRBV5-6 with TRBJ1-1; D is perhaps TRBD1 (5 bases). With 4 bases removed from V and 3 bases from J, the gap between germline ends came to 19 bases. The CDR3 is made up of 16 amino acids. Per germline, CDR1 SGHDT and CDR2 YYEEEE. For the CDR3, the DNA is TGTGCCAGCAGCCCATATGGGGGGAGTGGGGACACTGAAGCTTTCTTT. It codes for CASSPYGGSGDTEAFF.

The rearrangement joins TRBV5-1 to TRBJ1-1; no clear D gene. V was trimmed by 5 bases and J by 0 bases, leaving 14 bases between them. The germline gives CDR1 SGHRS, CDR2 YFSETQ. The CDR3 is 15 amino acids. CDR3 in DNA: TGCGCCAGCAGGGACCAGTGGGGAGTGAACACTGAAGCTTTCTTT. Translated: CASRDQWGVNTEAFF. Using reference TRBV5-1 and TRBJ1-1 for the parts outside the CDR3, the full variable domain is KAGVTQTPRYLIKTRGQQVTLSCSPISGHRSVSWYQQTPGQGLQFLFEYFSETQRNKGNFPGRFSGRQFSNSRSEMNVSTLELGDSALYLCASRDQWGVNTEAFFGQGTRLTVV.

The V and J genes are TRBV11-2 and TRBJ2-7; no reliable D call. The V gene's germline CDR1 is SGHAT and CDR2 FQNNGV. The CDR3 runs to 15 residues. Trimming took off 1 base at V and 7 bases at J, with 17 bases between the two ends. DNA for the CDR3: TGTGCCAGCAGCTTAGCCCTGACAAGGTACCAGGAGCAGTACTTC. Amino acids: CASSLALTRYQEQYF.

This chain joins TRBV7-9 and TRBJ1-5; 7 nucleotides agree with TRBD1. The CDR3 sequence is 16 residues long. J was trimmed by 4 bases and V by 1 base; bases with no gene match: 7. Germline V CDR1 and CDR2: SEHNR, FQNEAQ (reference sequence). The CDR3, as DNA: TGTGCCAGCAGCTTAGGAACAGGGGCGGGGAATCAGCCCCAGCATTTT. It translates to CASSLGTGAGNQPQHF.

CDR3 residues: CASSDRERNTEAFF. The CDR3 bases are TGCGCCAGCAGCGACAGGGAACGAAACACTGAAGCTTTCTTT. The chain is built from TRBV5-1 and TRBJ1-1; TRBD1 matches at 7 bases. There are 14 residues in the CDR3. J was trimmed by 2 bases and V by 4 bases; bases with no gene match: 5. The V gene's germline CDR1 is SGHRS and CDR2 YFSETQ. The whole variable domain, remainder taken from reference TRBV5-1 and TRBJ1-1, is KAGVTQTPRYLIKTRGQQVTLSCSPISGHRSVSWYQQTPGQGLQFLFEYFSETQRNKGNFPGRFSGRQFSNSRSEMNVSTLELGDSALYLCASSDRERNTEAFFGQGTRLTVV.

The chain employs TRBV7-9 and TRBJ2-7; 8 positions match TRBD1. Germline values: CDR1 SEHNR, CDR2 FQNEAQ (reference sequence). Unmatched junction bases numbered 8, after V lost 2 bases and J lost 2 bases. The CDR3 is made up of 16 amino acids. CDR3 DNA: TGTGCCAGCAGCTTACCACACTCAGGGGGCACCTACGAGCAGTACTTC. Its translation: CASSLPHSGGTYEQYF.

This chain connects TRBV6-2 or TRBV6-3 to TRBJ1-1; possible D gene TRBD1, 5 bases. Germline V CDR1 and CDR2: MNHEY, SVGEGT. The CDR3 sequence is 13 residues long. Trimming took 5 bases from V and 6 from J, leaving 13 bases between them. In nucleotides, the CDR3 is TGTGCCAGCAGTCCCAGGGTTTTCGCTGAAGCTTTCTTT. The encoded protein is CASSPRVFAEAFF.

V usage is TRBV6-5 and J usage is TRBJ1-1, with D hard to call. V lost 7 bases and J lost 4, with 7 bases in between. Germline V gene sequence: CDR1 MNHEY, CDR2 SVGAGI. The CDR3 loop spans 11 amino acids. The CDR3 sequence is CASNQFTEAFF. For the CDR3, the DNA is TGTGCCAGCAATCAGTTCACTGAAGCTTTCTTT.

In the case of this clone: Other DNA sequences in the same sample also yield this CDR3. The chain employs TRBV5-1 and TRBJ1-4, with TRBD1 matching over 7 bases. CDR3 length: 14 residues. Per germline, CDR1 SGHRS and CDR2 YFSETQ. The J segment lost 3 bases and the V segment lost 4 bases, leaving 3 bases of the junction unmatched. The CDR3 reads CASSPGQPNEKLFF. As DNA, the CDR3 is TGCGCCAGCAGCCCGGGACAGCCTAATGAAAAACTGTTTTTT.

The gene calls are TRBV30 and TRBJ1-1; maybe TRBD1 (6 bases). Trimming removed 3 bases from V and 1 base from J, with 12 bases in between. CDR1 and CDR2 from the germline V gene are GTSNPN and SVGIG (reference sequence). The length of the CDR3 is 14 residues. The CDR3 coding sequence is TGTGCCTGGAGCCCACAGACAGGGAACACTGAAGCTTTCTTT. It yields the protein CAWSPQTGNTEAFF.

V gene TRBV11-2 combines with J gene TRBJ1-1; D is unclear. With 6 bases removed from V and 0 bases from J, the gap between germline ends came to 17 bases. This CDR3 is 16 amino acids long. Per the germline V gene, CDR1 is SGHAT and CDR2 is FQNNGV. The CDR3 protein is CASRPFGSQVNTEAFF. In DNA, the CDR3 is TGTGCCAGCAGACCTTTTGGGAGTCAAGTGAACACTGAAGCTTTCTTT.

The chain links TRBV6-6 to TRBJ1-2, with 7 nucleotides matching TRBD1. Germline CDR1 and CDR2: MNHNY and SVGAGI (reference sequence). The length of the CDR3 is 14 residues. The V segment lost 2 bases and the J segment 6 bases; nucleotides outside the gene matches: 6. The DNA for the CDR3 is TGTGCCAGCAGTTACCTGACAGGGACGGATGGCTACACCTTC. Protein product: CASSYLTGTDGYTF.

The DNA of the CDR3 is TGTGCCAGCAGTGATCCGCGGTTCTGGGAGACCCAGTACTTC. Translation gives CASSDPRFWETQYF. This sequence joins TRBV25-1 and TRBJ2-5; D not certain. The germline V gene has CDR1 MGHDK and CDR2 SYGVNS. The CDR3 extends over 14 amino acids. The V end lost 3 bases, the J end lost 5 bases, and 13 bases lay between the germline ends.

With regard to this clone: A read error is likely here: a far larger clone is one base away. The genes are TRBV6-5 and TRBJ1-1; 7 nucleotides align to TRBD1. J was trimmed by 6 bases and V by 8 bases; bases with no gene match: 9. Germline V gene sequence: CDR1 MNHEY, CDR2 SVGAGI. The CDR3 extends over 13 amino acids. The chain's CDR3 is CASLKQGTSEAFF. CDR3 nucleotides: TGTGCCAGCCTGAAACAGGGGACCTCTGAAGCTTTCTTT.

In nucleotides, the CDR3 is TGCGCCAGCAGCCCATGGCAGGGGACCTATGGCTACACCTTC. Translated, it gives CASSPWQGTYGYTF. This chain joins TRBV4-1 and TRBJ1-2; D may be TRBD1 (6 bases). The length of the CDR3 is 14 residues. Per germline, CDR1 MGHRA and CDR2 YSYEKL. V gave up 4 bases and J gave up 4 bases, with 13 bases separating them.

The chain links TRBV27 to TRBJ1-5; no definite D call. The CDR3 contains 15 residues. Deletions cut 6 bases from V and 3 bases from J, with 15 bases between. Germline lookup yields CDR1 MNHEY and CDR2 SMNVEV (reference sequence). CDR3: CASSPRSLNNQPQHF. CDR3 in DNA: TGTGCCAGCAGCCCGCGATCGTTGAACAATCAGCCCCAGCATTTT.

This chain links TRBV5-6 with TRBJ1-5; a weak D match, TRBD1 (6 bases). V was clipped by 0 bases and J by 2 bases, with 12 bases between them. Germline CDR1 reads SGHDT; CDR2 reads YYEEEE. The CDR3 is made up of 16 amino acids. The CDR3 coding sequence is TGTGCCAGCAGCTTGGGGGGGCGGACAGGCAATCAGCCCCAGCATTTT. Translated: CASSLGGRTGNQPQHF.

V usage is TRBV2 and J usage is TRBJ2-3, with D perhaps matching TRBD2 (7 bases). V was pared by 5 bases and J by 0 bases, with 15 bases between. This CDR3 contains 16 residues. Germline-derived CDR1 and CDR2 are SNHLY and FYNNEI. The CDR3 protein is CASSPLGGGSTDTQYF. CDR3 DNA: TGTGCCAGCAGTCCCTTAGGGGGGGGGAGCACAGATACGCAGTATTTT.

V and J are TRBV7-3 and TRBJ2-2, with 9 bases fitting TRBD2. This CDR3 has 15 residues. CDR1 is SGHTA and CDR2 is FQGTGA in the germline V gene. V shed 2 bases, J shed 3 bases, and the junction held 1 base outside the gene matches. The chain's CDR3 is CASSLAGGHTGELFF. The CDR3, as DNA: TGTGCCAGCAGCTTAGCGGGGGGGCACACCGGGGAGCTGTTTTTT.

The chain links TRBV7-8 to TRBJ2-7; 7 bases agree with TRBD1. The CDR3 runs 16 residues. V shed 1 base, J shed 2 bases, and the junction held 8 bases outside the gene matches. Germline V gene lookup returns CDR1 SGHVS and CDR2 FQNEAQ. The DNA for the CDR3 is TGTGCCAGCAGCTTAGGAGAGGGGGCAGCGCCCTACGAGCAGTACTTC. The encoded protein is CASSLGEGAAPYEQYF.

CDR3 sequence: CAWSRGFNGYTF. In DNA form, the CDR3 reads TGTGCCTGGAGTAGGGGTTTCAATGGCTACACCTTC. The rearrangement joins TRBV30 to TRBJ1-2; TRBD1 might be the D (5 bases). Germline CDR1 GTSNPN, CDR2 SVGIG (reference sequence). V lost 2 bases and J lost 6, with 10 bases in between. The CDR3 extends over 12 amino acids.

CDR3 in amino acids: CASSLAVVGANYGYTF. The CDR3, as DNA: TGCGCCAGCAGCTTGGCCGTGGTAGGAGCTAACTATGGCTACACCTTC. The V and J genes are TRBV5-1 and TRBJ1-2, with D unclear. Trimming left V 0 bases short and J 0 bases short, with 12 bases between. The CDR3 is 16 residues long. The germline V gene encodes CDR1 SGHRS and CDR2 YFSETQ.

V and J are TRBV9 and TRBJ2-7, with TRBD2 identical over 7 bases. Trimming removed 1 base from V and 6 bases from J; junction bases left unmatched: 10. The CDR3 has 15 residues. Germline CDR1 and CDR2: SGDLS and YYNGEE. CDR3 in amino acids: CASSVFRVWTSEQYF. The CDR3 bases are TGTGCCAGCAGCGTATTCAGGGTTTGGACTAGCGAGCAGTACTTC.

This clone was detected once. The CDR3: CASSLDRDEQYF. The CDR3 DNA follows: TGTGCCAGCAGCTTAGACCGCGACGAGCAGTACTTC. The rearrangement joins TRBV13 to TRBJ2-7; D remains ambiguous. The CDR3 has 12 amino acids. The germline CDR1 and CDR2 sequences are PRHDT and FYEKMQ (reference sequence). V gave up 1 base and J gave up 5 bases, with 6 bases separating them.